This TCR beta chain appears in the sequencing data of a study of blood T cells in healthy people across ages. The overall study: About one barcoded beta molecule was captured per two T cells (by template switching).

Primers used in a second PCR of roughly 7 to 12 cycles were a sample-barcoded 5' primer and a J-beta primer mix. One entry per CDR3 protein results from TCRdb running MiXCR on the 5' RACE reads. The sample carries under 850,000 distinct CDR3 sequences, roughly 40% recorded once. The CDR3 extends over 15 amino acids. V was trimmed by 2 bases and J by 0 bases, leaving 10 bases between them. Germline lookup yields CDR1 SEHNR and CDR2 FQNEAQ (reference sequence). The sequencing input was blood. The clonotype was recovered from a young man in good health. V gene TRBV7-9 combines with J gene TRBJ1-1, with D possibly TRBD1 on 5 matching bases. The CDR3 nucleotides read TGTGCCAGCAGCTTAAAAGGACAAATGAACACTGAAGCTTTCTTT. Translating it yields CASSLKGQMNTEAFF.